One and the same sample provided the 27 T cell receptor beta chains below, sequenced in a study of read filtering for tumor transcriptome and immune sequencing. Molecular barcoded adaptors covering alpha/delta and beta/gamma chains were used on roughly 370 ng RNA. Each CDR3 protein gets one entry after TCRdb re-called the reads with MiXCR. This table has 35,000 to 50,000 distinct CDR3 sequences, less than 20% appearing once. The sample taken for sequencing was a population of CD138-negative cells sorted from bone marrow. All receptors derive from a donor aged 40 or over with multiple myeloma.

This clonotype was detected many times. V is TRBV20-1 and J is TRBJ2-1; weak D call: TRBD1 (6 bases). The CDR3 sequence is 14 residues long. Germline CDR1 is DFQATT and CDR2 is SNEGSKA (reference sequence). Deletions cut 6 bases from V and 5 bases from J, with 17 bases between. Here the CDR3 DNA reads TGCAGTGCCCTAGGACAGTGGGAAAACAATGAGCAGTTCTTC. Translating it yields CSALGQWENNEQFF.

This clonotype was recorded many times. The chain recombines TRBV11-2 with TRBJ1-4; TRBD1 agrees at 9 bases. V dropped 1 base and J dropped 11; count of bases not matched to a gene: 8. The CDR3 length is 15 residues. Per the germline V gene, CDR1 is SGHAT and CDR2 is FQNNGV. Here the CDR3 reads CASSLVTGQGKKLFF. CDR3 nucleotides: TGTGCCAGCAGCTTAGTTACCGGACAGGGGAAGAAACTGTTTTTT.

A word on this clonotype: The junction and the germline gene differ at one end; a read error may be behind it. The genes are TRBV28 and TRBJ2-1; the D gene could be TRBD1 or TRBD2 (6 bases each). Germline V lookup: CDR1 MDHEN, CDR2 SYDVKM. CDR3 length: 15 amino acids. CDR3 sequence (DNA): TGTGCTAGCAGTTTGAGCGACAGGAGGGGTAGTGAGCAGTTCTTC. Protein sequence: CASSLSDRRGSEQFF.

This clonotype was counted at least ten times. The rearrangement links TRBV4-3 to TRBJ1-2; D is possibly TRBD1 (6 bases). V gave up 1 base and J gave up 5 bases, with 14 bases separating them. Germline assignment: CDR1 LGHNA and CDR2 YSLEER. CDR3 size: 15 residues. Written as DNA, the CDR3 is TGCGCCAGCAGCCAAGCAGGGGTAGATGGATATGGCTACACCTTC. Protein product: CASSQAGVDGYGYTF.

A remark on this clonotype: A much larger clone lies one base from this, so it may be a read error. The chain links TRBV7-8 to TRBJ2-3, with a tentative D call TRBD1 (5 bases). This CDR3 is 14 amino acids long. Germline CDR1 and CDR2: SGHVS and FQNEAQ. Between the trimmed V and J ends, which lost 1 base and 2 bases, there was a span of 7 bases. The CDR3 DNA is TGTGCCAGCAGCTTAGAGGGGCACACAGATACGCAGTATTTT. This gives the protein CASSLEGHTDTQYF.

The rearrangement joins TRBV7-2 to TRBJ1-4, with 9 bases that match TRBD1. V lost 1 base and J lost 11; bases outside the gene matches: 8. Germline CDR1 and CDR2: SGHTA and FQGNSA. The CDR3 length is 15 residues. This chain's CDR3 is CASSLGTGEAAKLFF. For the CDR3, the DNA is TGTGCCAGCAGCTTAGGGACAGGGGAAGCTGCTAAACTGTTTTTT.

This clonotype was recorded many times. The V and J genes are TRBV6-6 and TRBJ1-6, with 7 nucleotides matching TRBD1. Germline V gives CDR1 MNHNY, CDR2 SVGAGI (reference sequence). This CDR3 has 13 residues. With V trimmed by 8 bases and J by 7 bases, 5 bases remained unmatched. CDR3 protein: CASEGTENSPLHF. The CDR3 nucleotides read TGTGCCAGCGAGGGGACAGAAAATTCACCCCTCCACTTT.

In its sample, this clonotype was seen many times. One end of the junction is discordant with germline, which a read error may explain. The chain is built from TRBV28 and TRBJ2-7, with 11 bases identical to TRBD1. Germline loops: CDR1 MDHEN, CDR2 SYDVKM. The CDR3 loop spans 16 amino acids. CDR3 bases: TGTGCCAGCAGAGAACCCGGGACAGGGGGGGGCTACGGGCAGTACTTC. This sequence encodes CASREPGTGGGYGQYF.

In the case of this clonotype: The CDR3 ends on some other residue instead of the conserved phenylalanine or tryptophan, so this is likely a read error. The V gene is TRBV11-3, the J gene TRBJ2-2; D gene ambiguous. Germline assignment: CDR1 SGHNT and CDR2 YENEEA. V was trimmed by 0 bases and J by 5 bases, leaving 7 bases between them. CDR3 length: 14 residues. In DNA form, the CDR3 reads TGTGCCAGCAGCTTAGAATCGTTTACCGGGGAGCTGTTTATT. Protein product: CASSLESFTGELFI.

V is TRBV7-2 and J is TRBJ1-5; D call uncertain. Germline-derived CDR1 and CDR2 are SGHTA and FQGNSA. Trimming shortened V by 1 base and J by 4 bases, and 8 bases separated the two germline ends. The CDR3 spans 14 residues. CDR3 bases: TGTGCCAGCAGCTTAGGTACCCTTAATCAGCCCCAGCATTTT. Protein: CASSLGTLNQPQHF.

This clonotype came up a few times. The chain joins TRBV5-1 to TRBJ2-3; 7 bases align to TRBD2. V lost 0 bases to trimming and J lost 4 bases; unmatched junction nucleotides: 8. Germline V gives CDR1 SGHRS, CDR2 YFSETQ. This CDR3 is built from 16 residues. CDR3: CASSLDVGGSSDTQYF. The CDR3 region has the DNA TGCGCCAGCAGCTTGGACGTAGGCGGGAGCTCAGATACGCAGTATTTT.

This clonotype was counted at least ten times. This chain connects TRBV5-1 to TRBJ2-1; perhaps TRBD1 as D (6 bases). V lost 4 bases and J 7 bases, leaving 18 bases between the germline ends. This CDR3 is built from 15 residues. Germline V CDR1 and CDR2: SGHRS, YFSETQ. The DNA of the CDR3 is TGCGCCAGCAGCAGTATGACAGGAATTGGAAATGAGCAGTTCTTC. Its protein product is CASSSMTGIGNEQFF.

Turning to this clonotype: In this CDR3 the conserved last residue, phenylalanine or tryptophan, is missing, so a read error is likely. The CDR3 reads CSARSGSYYEQYI. The DNA for the CDR3 is TGCAGTGCTAGAAGCGGGAGTTACTATGAGCAGTACATC. The chain carries TRBV20-1 and TRBJ2-7; 8 bases fit TRBD2. V shed 2 bases and J 7 bases; nucleotides not matched to a gene: 7. The CDR3 contains 13 residues. In germline, CDR1 is DFQATT, CDR2 SNEGSKA (reference sequence).

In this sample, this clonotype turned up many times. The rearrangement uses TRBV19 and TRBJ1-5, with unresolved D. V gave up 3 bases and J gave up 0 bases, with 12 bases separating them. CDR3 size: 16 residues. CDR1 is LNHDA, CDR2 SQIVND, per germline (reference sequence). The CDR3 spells CASSIAVQFSNQPQHF. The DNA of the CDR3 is TGTGCCAGTAGTATTGCGGTACAGTTTAGCAATCAGCCCCAGCATTTT. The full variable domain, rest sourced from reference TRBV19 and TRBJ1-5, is DGGITQSPKYLFRKEGQNVTLSCEQNLNHDAMYWYRQDPGQGLRLIYYSQIVNDFQKGDIAEGYSVSREKKESFPLTVTSAQKNPTAFYLCASSIAVQFSNQPQHFGDGTRLSIL.

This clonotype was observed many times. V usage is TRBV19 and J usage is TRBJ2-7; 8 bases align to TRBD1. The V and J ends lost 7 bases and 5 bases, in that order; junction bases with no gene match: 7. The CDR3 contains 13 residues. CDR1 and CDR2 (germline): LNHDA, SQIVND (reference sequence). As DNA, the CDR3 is TGTGCCAGTACTATGGGACAGGACGACGAGCAGTACTTC. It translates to CASTMGQDDEQYF.

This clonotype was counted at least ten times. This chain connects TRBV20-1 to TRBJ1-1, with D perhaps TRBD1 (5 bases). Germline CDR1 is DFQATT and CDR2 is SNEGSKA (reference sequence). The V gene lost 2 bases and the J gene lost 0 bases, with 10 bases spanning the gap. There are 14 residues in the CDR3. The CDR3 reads CSARWGGVNTEAFF. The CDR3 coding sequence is TGCAGTGCTAGATGGGGGGGAGTGAACACTGAAGCTTTCTTT.

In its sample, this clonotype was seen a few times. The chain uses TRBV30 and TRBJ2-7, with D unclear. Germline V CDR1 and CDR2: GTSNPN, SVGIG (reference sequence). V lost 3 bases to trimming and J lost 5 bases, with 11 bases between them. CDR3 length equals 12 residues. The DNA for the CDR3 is TGTGCCTGGAGCAACAGACCCCACGAGCAGTACTTC. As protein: CAWSNRPHEQYF.

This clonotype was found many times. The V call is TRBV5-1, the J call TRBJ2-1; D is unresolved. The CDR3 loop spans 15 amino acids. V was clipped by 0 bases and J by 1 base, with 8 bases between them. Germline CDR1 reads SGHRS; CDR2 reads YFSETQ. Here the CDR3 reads CASSLGPRSYNEQFF. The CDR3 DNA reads TGCGCCAGCAGCTTGGGACCCCGTTCCTACAATGAGCAGTTCTTC.

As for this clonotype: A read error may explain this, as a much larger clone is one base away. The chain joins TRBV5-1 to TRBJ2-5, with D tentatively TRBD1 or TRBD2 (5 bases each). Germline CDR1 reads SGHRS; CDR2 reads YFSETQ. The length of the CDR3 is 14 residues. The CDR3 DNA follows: TGCGCCAGCAGCTGGGGGACGACACAAGAGACCCAGCACTTC. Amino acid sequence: CASSWGTTQETQHF. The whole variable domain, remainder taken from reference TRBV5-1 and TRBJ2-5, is KAGVTQTPRYLIKTRGQQVTLSCSPISGHRSVSWYQQTPGQGLQFLFEYFSETQRNKGNFPGRFSGRQFSNSRSEMNVSTLELGDSALYLCASSWGTTQETQHFGPGTRLLVL.

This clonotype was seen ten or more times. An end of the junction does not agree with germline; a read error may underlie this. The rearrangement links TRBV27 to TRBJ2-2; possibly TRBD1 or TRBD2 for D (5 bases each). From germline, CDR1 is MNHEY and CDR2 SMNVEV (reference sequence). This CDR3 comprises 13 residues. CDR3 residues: CASSAGNTGELIF. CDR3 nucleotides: TGTGCCAGCAGTGCAGGGAACACCGGGGAGCTGATTTTT.

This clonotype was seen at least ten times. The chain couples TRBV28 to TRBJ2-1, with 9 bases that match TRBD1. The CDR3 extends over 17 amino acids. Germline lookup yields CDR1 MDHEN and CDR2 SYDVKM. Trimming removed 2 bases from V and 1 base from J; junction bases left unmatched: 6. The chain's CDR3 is CASSLVPGQGSYNEQFF. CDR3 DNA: TGTGCCAGCAGTTTAGTACCGGGACAGGGATCCTACAATGAGCAGTTCTTC.

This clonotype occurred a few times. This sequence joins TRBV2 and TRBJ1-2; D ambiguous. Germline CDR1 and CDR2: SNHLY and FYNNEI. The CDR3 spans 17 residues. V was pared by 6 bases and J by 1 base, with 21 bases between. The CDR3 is CASRGYLRSDYNYGYTF. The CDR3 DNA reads TGTGCCAGCAGAGGATACTTACGGAGCGACTATAACTATGGCTACACCTTC.

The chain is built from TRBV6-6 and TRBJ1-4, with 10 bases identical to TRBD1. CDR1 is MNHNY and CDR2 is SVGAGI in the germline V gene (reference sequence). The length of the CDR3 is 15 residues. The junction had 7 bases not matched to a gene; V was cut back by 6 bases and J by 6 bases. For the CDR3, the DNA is TGTGCCAGCAGCCACCAGGGACAGGGGTATGAAAAACTGTTTTTT. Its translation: CASSHQGQGYEKLFF.

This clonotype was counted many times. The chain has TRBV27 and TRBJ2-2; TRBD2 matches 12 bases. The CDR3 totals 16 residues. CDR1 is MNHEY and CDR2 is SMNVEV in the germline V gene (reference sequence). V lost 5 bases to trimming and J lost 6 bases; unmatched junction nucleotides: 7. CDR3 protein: CASSPRLAGVPGELFF. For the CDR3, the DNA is TGTGCCAGCAGTCCCAGACTAGCGGGAGTCCCCGGGGAGCTGTTTTTT.

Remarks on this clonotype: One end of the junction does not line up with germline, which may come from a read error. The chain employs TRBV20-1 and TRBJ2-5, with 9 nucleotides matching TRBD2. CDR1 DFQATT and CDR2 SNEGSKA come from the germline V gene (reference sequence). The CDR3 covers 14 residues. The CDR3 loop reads CCAARRGRVETQYF. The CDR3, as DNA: TGCTGTGCTGCCCGGCGCGGGAGGGTTGAGACCCAGTACTTC.

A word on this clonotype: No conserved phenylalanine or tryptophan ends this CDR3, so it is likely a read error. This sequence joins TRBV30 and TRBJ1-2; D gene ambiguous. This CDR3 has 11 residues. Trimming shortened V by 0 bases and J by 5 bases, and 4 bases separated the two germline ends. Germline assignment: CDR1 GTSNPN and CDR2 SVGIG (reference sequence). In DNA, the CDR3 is TGTGCCTGGAGTGTACAGTATGGCTACACCCTC. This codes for CAWSVQYGYTL.

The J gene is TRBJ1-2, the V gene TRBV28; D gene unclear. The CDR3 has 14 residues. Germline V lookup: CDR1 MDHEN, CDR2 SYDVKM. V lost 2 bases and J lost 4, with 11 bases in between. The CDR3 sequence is CASSLQGGFYGYTF. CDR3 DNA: TGTGCCAGCAGTTTACAAGGCGGATTCTATGGCTACACCTTC.